The T cell receptor beta chain under discussion was sequenced for a study of identical twins. Whole-study findings and limits: There is a chance that invariant MAIT and iNKT cells partially muddied zero-insertion analyses.

TCRdb processed the 5' RACE reads anew with MiXCR; each CDR3 protein has one entry. Here the sample spans some 600,000 distinct CDR3 sequences, under 8.5% being singletons. A word on this clonotype: The target antigen is unknown.

Germline CDR1 and CDR2: MNHNS and SASEGT. Trimming cost V 7 bases and J 4 bases; bases outside gene matches: 2. There are 13 residues in the CDR3. The data were also submitted as part of a second study, on yellow fever vaccine responses in identical twins.

The TCR originated in a woman under 30 in good health. This rearrangement joins TRBV6-1 to TRBJ1-5; 9 bases are a match to TRBD1. The sample was PBMCs. The CDR3 nucleotides read TGTGCCAGCATTGGGACAGGGAATCAGCCCCAGCATTTT. It codes for CASIGTGNQPQHF.